The 24 T cell receptor beta chains given below trace back to one sample, sequenced in a study of blood T cell repertoires in COVID-19. TCRdb's copy holds only in-frame clones and misses some; the assay was immunoSEQ multiplex PCR. The sample includes some 150,000 clones, about 79% of them seen just once. Sequenced material: PBMCs or T cells enriched from blood (not recorded which). The receptors shown here come from a man aged 50 to 60 who had recovered from COVID-19.

This chain joins TRBV6-2 or TRBV6-3 and TRBJ1-5; TRBD1 aligns across 9 bases. Germline loops: CDR1 MNHEY, CDR2 SVGEGT. J lost 7 bases, V lost 5 bases, and 12 bases had no gene match. The CDR3 loop spans 16 amino acids. This chain's CDR3 is CASSVLGQGYRQPQHF. The CDR3 bases are TGTGCCAGCAGTGTACTCGGACAGGGGTACAGACAGCCCCAGCATTTT.

In this sample, this clone turned up once. The J gene is TRBJ2-7, the V gene TRBV7-9; maybe TRBD2 (7 bases). The CDR3 loop spans 13 amino acids. V lost 10 bases, J lost 4 bases, and 17 bases lay in between. Per germline, CDR1 SEHNR and CDR2 FQNEAQ (reference sequence). The CDR3 coding sequence is TGTGCCAACCTCCCGGCGGGGGCGTACGAGCAGTACTTC. Protein: CANLPAGAYEQYF. The entire variable domain, with the rest obtained from reference TRBV7-9 and TRBJ2-7, is as follows: DTGVSQNPRHKITKRGQNVTFRCDPISEHNRLYWYRQTLGQGPEFLTYFQNEAQLEKSRLLSDRFSAERPKGSFSTLEIQRTEQGDSAMYLCANLPAGAYEQYFGPGTRLTVT.

This clone was detected only once. The chain recombines TRBV11-2 with TRBJ1-5, with D possibly TRBD1 on 5 matching bases. V was pared by 5 bases and J by 3 bases, with 11 bases between. The CDR3 runs to 14 residues. Germline V lookup: CDR1 SGHAT, CDR2 FQNNGV. The CDR3 DNA sequence: TGTGCCAGCAGCCGCGACAGAGCCAATCAGCCCCAGCATTTT. Its protein product is CASSRDRANQPQHF.

The CDR3 nucleotides are TGTGCCAGCTCACCATCGACAGGGATTGATCAGCCCCAGCATTTT. Translation gives CASSPSTGIDQPQHF. This chain links TRBV18 with TRBJ1-5; 7 bases are a match to TRBD1. Germline CDR1 reads KGHSH; CDR2 reads LQKENI. V lost 2 bases, J lost 5 bases, and 6 bases stayed unmatched. The CDR3 totals 15 residues.

The CDR3 loop reads CASSLAGGAVRGEKLFF. CDR3 in DNA: TGCGCCAGCAGCTTGGCTGGGGGGGCGGTGAGAGGTGAAAAACTGTTTTTT. This chain connects TRBV5-1 to TRBJ1-4; D is perhaps TRBD1 (6 bases). The germline V gene encodes CDR1 SGHRS and CDR2 YFSETQ. Trimming pared 0 bases from V and 7 bases from J, leaving 19 bases between. This CDR3 contains 17 residues.

The chain joins TRBV5-5 to TRBJ1-4; D ambiguous. CDR1 and CDR2 (germline): SGHKS, YYEKEE (reference sequence). This CDR3 has 14 amino acids. The V and J ends lost 2 bases and 7 bases respectively, with 12 bases between them. The CDR3 nucleotides are TGTGCCAGCAGCTTCCTTGGCTCCCTTGAAAAACTGTTTTTT. It encodes CASSFLGSLEKLFF.

About this clone: This CDR3 is also generated by other DNA sequences in the sample. The chain links TRBV2 to TRBJ1-4, with TRBD1 identical over 9 bases. Germline V gives CDR1 SNHLY, CDR2 FYNNEI. CDR3 length equals 15 residues. After removal of 0 bases from V and 5 bases from J, the junction contained 1 base not matched to a gene. The CDR3 bases are TGTGCCAGCAGTGAAGCCGGGACAGGGAATGAAAAACTGTTTTTT. Translated: CASSEAGTGNEKLFF.

This clone was seen once. The CDR3 DNA is TGTGCCAGCAGTGGACAGTACAATCAGCCCCAGCATTTT. This sequence encodes CASSGQYNQPQHF. J is TRBJ1-5 and V is TRBV28; TRBD1 is a possible D gene (6 bases). V lost 5 bases and J lost 3, with 8 bases in between. This CDR3 has 13 residues. The germline V gene has CDR1 MDHEN and CDR2 SYDVKM. The variable domain in full, completed from reference TRBV28 and TRBJ1-5, reads DVKVTQSSRYLVKRTGEKVFLECVQDMDHENMFWYRQDPGLGLRLIYFSYDVKMKEKGDIPEGYSVSREKKERFSLILESASTNQTSMYLCASSGQYNQPQHFGDGTRLSIL.

The V gene is TRBV2, the J gene TRBJ1-4; no reliable D call. The CDR3 length is 14 residues. From germline, CDR1 is SNHLY and CDR2 FYNNEI. V lost 3 bases to trimming and J lost 3 bases, with 8 bases between them. The DNA for the CDR3 is TGTGCCAGCAGTGATACAGTGTCTAATGAAAAACTGTTTTTT. The encoded protein is CASSDTVSNEKLFF. The full variable domain, completed using reference TRBV2 and TRBJ1-4, is EPEVTQTPSHQVTQMGQEVILRCVPISNHLYFYWYRQILGQKVEFLVSFYNNEISEKSEIFDDQFSVERPDGSNFTLKIRSTKLEDSAMYFCASSDTVSNEKLFFGSGTQLSVL.

This chain links TRBV25-1 with TRBJ1-5, with TRBD1 identical over 10 bases. V shed 4 bases, J shed 6 bases, and the junction held 3 bases outside the gene matches. The CDR3 runs 14 residues. CDR1 and CDR2 (germline): MGHDK, SYGVNS. CDR3 sequence (DNA): TGTGCCAGCAGTGGGACAGGGGGGCCTCAGCCCCAGCATTTT. Its protein product is CASSGTGGPQPQHF.

The chain uses TRBV19 and TRBJ2-2, with 7 bases fitting TRBD2. The germline V gene has CDR1 LNHDA and CDR2 SQIVND (reference sequence). CDR3 length: 14 amino acids. J gave up 3 bases and V 7 bases, and 5 bases lay outside the gene matches. The CDR3 reads CASKGRGYTGELFF. The CDR3 nucleotides are TGTGCCAGTAAGGGGCGGGGGTACACCGGGGAGCTGTTTTTT.

This rearrangement joins TRBV20-1 to TRBJ1-3; 8 nucleotides align to TRBD1. The CDR3 runs to 18 residues. Germline V lookup: CDR1 DFQATT, CDR2 SNEGSKA (reference sequence). V shed 3 bases, J shed 4 bases, and the junction held 17 bases outside the gene matches. The CDR3 DNA is TGCAGTGCTAGTTTAGGACAGGGAGGACTCTCCCCCGGAAACACCATATATTTT. Translated, it gives CSASLGQGGLSPGNTIYF.

CDR3 in amino acids: CASSNQDAGVAPYEQYF. The CDR3 DNA reads TGTGCCAGCAGCAATCAGGACGCAGGGGTTGCTCCCTACGAGCAGTACTTC. The V and J genes are TRBV28 and TRBJ2-7, with D possibly TRBD1 on 6 matching bases. Trimming left V 6 bases short and J 2 bases short, with 23 bases between. Germline V lookup: CDR1 MDHEN, CDR2 SYDVKM. The CDR3 runs to 17 residues. Supplemented by reference TRBV28 and TRBJ2-7, the full variable domain reads DVKVTQSSRYLVKRTGEKVFLECVQDMDHENMFWYRQDPGLGLRLIYFSYDVKMKEKGDIPEGYSVSREKKERFSLILESASTNQTSMYLCASSNQDAGVAPYEQYFGPGTRLTVT.

The chain combines TRBV6-6 with TRBJ2-1, with 12 bases lining up with TRBD1. The CDR3 runs to 16 residues. Losses at the gene ends were 6 bases for V and 5 bases for J; bases not matched to a gene: 8. The V gene's germline CDR1 is MNHNY and CDR2 SVGAGI (reference sequence). The CDR3 nucleotides read TGTGCCAGCAGCGCCCGGGACAGGGGGCAGAACAATGAGCAGTTCTTC. Residues: CASSARDRGQNNEQFF.

The chain combines TRBV19 with TRBJ1-5, with a weak D call TRBD1 (6 bases). From germline, CDR1 is LNHDA and CDR2 SQIVND (reference sequence). The CDR3 has 17 residues. V was clipped by 9 bases and J by 1 base, with 22 bases between them. This chain's CDR3 is CASRPYRAGTSNQPQHF. In nucleotides, the CDR3 is TGTGCCAGCAGACCATACAGGGCAGGGACGAGCAATCAGCCCCAGCATTTT.

The sample holds a few counts of this clone. The V and J genes are TRBV5-1 and TRBJ2-6, with TRBD2 as a possible D gene (5 bases). The CDR3 extends over 15 amino acids. CDR1 and CDR2 from the germline V gene are SGHRS and YFSETQ. V shed 1 base and J shed 2 bases, with 7 bases lying between them. The CDR3 reads CASSLTGAGANVLTF. The CDR3 DNA sequence: TGCGCCAGCAGCTTGACCGGGGCTGGGGCCAACGTCCTGACTTTC.

This chain joins TRBV7-6 and TRBJ1-2, with 7 positions matching TRBD1. The CDR3 is made up of 12 amino acids. Germline V CDR1 and CDR2: SGHVS, FNYEAQ. Unmatched junction bases numbered 1, after V lost 5 bases and J lost 4 bases. The CDR3 bases are TGTGCCAGCAGCGCAGGGGGCTATGGCTACACCTTC. Translating gives CASSAGGYGYTF.

The rearrangement joins TRBV6-4 to TRBJ1-1; the D is unclear. V lost 6 bases, J lost 2 bases, and 13 bases lay in between. CDR3 length: 14 residues. Per the germline V gene, CDR1 is MRHNA and CDR2 is SNTAGT. CDR3 amino acids: CASSDMSLNTEAFF. DNA of the CDR3: TGTGCCAGCAGCGACATGAGCTTAAACACTGAAGCTTTCTTT.

The chain combines TRBV25-1 with TRBJ1-2, with D unclear. This CDR3 has 12 residues. Germline V gene lookup returns CDR1 MGHDK and CDR2 SYGVNS. Trimming removed 1 base at V and 4 bases at J, with 4 bases between. In DNA form, the CDR3 reads TGTGCCAGCAGTGAATCAGGCTATGGCTACACCTTC. Protein sequence: CASSESGYGYTF.

The table lists this clone with a few counts. V is TRBV19 and J is TRBJ1-3; D possibly corresponds to TRBD1 (5 bases). V dropped 9 bases and J dropped 1 base, with 13 bases sitting between them. CDR1 and CDR2 from the germline V gene are LNHDA and SQIVND (reference sequence). The CDR3 totals 14 residues. The CDR3 reads CASQFRGSGNTIYF. CDR3 nucleotide sequence: TGTGCCAGCCAATTTCGGGGGTCTGGAAACACCATATATTTT.

CDR3 DNA sequence: TGTGCCAGCAGCGTAAACCAAGAGACCCAGTACTTC. Translated, it gives CASSVNQETQYF. The chain combines TRBV7-9 with TRBJ2-5; D not resolved. V was shortened by 5 bases and J by 0 bases, with 4 bases between the two germline ends. CDR1 and CDR2 (germline): SEHNR, FQNEAQ (reference sequence). The CDR3 is 12 amino acids.

V usage is TRBV2 and J usage is TRBJ1-5, with TRBD1 matching 7 bases. Trimming removed 4 bases from V and 1 base from J; junction bases left unmatched: 4. This CDR3 is built from 15 residues. The germline V gene has CDR1 SNHLY and CDR2 FYNNEI. CDR3 sequence: CASSGQGVSNQPQHF. The CDR3 nucleotides read TGTGCCAGCAGTGGACAGGGTGTGAGCAATCAGCCCCAGCATTTT.

This clone was counted only a few times. V usage is TRBV7-6 and J usage is TRBJ1-4; D call uncertain. The V end was cut by 5 bases, the J end by 2 bases, with 6 bases between. Germline V lookup: CDR1 SGHVS, CDR2 FNYEAQ. This CDR3 is built from 13 residues. DNA of the CDR3: TGTGCCAGCAGCGCCAGGACTAATGAAAAACTGTTTTTT. It yields the protein CASSARTNEKLFF.

The chain combines TRBV19 with TRBJ1-4; TRBD1 agrees at 8 bases. The CDR3 has 15 residues. Germline assignment: CDR1 LNHDA and CDR2 SQIVND (reference sequence). With 7 bases clipped from V and 8 bases from J, the junction kept 12 bases outside the gene matches. The CDR3 bases are TGTGCCAGTATGCTAATCCAGGGGGCGGGAGAAAAACTGTTTTTT. Translated, it gives CASMLIQGAGEKLFF.